One and the same sample provided the 19 T cell receptor beta chains below, sequenced in a study of T-cell reconstitution after alpha-beta-depleted transplantation in children. As it was prepared, the TCRbeta library received unique molecular identifiers. MiXCR, run by TCRdb on the PCR reads, gives a single entry per CDR3 protein. The sample records around 960,000 distinct CDR3 sequences, about 29% being singletons. Sequencing was performed on PBMCs, mostly from graft donor cells, taken 360 days after TCRalphabeta/CD19-depleted stem cell transplant. The receptors come from a boy in the first two years of life who had a stem cell transplant for SCID, so the T cells may come from the graft donor.

The chain has TRBV20-1 and TRBJ2-1, with 12 nucleotides matching TRBD2. CDR1 is DFQATT and CDR2 is SNEGSKA in the germline V gene (reference sequence). V dropped 6 bases and J dropped 7; count of bases not matched to a gene: 10. CDR3 length: 15 amino acids. The CDR3 nucleotides read TGCAGTGCAGAAACCGGACTAGCGGGGTTTAATGAGCAGTTCTTC. Translation: CSAETGLAGFNEQFF.

This clonotype was counted between two and nine times. The chain joins TRBV6-1 to TRBJ1-4; 8 bases align to TRBD1. The length of the CDR3 is 14 residues. CDR1 is MNHNS, CDR2 SASEGT, per germline. V lost 6 bases and J lost 5; bases outside the gene matches: 5. CDR3 sequence: CASRNDRGNEKLFF. The CDR3 DNA sequence: TGTGCCAGCAGAAACGACAGGGGAAATGAAAAACTGTTTTTT.

The chain has TRBV4-1 and TRBJ1-2, with D unresolved. The CDR3 extends over 16 amino acids. Between the trimmed V and J ends, which lost 0 bases and 1 base, there was a span of 12 bases. The germline V gene has CDR1 MGHRA and CDR2 YSYEKL. The CDR3 nucleotides are TGCGCCAGCAGCCAAGATACGGGCAGCCGTAACTATGGCTACACCTTC. It encodes CASSQDTGSRNYGYTF.

This sequence joins TRBV6-1 and TRBJ2-1, with D perhaps TRBD1 or TRBD2 (5 bases each). V was trimmed by 5 bases and J by 8 bases, leaving 19 bases between them. Germline values: CDR1 MNHNS, CDR2 SASEGT. CDR3 length equals 15 residues. CDR3 bases: TGTGCCAGCAGTCGTGGCGGCAAGGGGAGCGATGAGCAGTTCTTC. Its translation: CASSRGGKGSDEQFF.

This clonotype was counted between two and nine times. The chain combines TRBV7-2 with TRBJ2-5; D perhaps matches TRBD2 (5 bases). This CDR3 spans 15 amino acids. Per the germline V gene, CDR1 is SGHTA and CDR2 is FQGNSA. V was cut by 1 base and J by 2 bases, with 11 bases left in between. DNA of the CDR3: TGTGCCAGCAGCTTAGACGGGGTGCGGCAAGAGACCCAGTACTTC. It codes for CASSLDGVRQETQYF.

This chain joins TRBV20-1 and TRBJ1-1, with 7 bases identical to TRBD1. Unmatched junction bases numbered 7, after V lost 5 bases and J lost 1 base. CDR1 is DFQATT and CDR2 is SNEGSKA in the germline V gene (reference sequence). There are 14 residues in the CDR3. The chain's CDR3 is CSARPTGWNTEAFF. The CDR3 region has the DNA TGCAGTGCTCGGCCGACAGGGTGGAACACTGAAGCTTTCTTT.

The chain combines TRBV3-1 with TRBJ2-3; D is perhaps TRBD1 or TRBD2 (5 bases each). Germline CDR1 and CDR2: LGHDT and YNNKEL (reference sequence). The CDR3 length is 14 residues. The V end lost 1 base, the J end lost 6 bases, and 11 bases lay between the germline ends. This CDR3 is CASSQAGQADTQYF. The CDR3 coding sequence is TGTGCCAGCAGCCAAGCGGGGCAGGCTGATACGCAGTATTTT.

The rearrangement links TRBV5-1 to TRBJ1-1, with D possibly matching TRBD1 (6 bases). CDR1 and CDR2 (germline): SGHRS, YFSETQ. This CDR3 has 15 residues. V dropped 4 bases and J dropped 2 bases, with 15 bases sitting between them. CDR3 bases: TGCGCCAGCAGCCCACGGACAGATCCTAACACTGAAGCTTTCTTT. Amino acids: CASSPRTDPNTEAFF.

This clonotype was counted only a few times. The CDR3 nucleotides read TGTGCCAGCAGCCCTCCACGCGCGGGGAAGTCCTACAATGAGCAGTTCTTC. It specifies CASSPPRAGKSYNEQFF. The V gene is TRBV7-9, the J gene TRBJ2-1; D is perhaps TRBD2 (6 bases). The CDR3 consists of 17 residues. Germline loops: CDR1 SEHNR, CDR2 FQNEAQ (reference sequence). The V end lost 5 bases, the J end lost 1 base, and 18 bases lay between the germline ends.

This clonotype was detected a few times. This chain links TRBV5-1 with TRBJ2-4; D remains unclear. V lost 5 bases and J lost 3, with 21 bases in between. Germline-derived CDR1 and CDR2 are SGHRS and YFSETQ. The CDR3 contains 17 residues. CDR3 nucleotides: TGCGCCAGCAGAAGTAACCCAAACCTGAGCGACAAAAACATTCAGTACTTC. It is translated as CASRSNPNLSDKNIQYF.

The CDR3 coding sequence is TGTGCCAGCAGCGTAGGCCCCCGGGATTGGGTCTATGGCTACACCTTC. It encodes CASSVGPRDWVYGYTF. This chain links TRBV9 with TRBJ1-2, with D hard to call. The CDR3 is 16 amino acids. With 0 bases removed from V and 4 bases from J, the gap between germline ends came to 16 bases. Germline CDR1 is SGDLS and CDR2 is YYNGEE. Together with reference TRBV9 and TRBJ1-2, the CDR3 gives the full variable domain: DSGVTQTPKHLITATGQRVTLRCSPRSGDLSVYWYQQSLDQGLQFLIQYYNGEERAKGNILERFSAQQFPDLHSELNLSSLELGDSALYFCASSVGPRDWVYGYTFGSGTRLTVV.

The genes are TRBV12-3 or TRBV12-4 and TRBJ2-7; the D is unclear. V was pared by 7 bases and J by 7 bases, with 14 bases between. This CDR3 has 12 residues. CDR3 nucleotide sequence: TGTGCCAGCACCCGGTCCCCTAGGGAGCAGTACTTC. Amino acid sequence: CASTRSPREQYF.

The chain links TRBV3-1 to TRBJ1-6; a possible D gene is TRBD1 (5 bases). The ends were cut back, 3 bases at V and 14 bases at J, with 17 bases in the middle. The length of the CDR3 is 14 residues. The germline V gene encodes CDR1 LGHDT and CDR2 YNNKEL (reference sequence). In DNA, the CDR3 is TGTGCCAGCAGCCAGATTCTTCAGGGTAGGGCCCTCCACTTT. Translating gives CASSQILQGRALHF.

This clonotype was detected a few times. The chain combines TRBV5-1 with TRBJ2-1, with D maybe TRBD2 (5 bases). CDR1 and CDR2 from the germline V gene are SGHRS and YFSETQ. The CDR3 is 14 residues long. V lost 2 bases and J lost 7, with 13 bases in between. CDR3 amino acids: CASSFELPGNEQFF. DNA for the CDR3: TGCGCCAGCAGCTTCGAGCTCCCGGGGAATGAGCAGTTCTTC. Looking up the rest from reference TRBV5-1 and TRBJ2-1 gives the full variable domain: KAGVTQTPRYLIKTRGQQVTLSCSPISGHRSVSWYQQTPGQGLQFLFEYFSETQRNKGNFPGRFSGRQFSNSRSEMNVSTLELGDSALYLCASSFELPGNEQFFGPGTRLTVL.

The V call is TRBV29-1, the J call TRBJ1-1, with D tentatively TRBD1 (5 bases). V gave up 3 bases and J gave up 11 bases, with 13 bases separating them. The CDR3 loop spans 11 amino acids. The germline gives CDR1 SQVTM, CDR2 ANQGSEA. CDR3 amino acids: CSVDHGRGAFF. The CDR3 coding sequence is TGCAGCGTTGATCATGGCCGGGGGGCTTTCTTT. Complete variable domain (other parts from reference TRBV29-1 and TRBJ1-1): SAVISQKPSRDICQRGTSLTIQCQVDSQVTMMFWYRQQPGQSLTLIATANQGSEATYESGFVIDKFPISRPNLTFSTLTVSNMSPEDSSIYLCSVDHGRGAFFGQGTRLTVV.

This sequence joins TRBV3-1 and TRBJ2-7; possibly TRBD2 for D (6 bases). The CDR3 is 15 residues long. Trimming shortened V by 1 base and J by 6 bases, and 16 bases separated the two germline ends. CDR1 is LGHDT, CDR2 YNNKEL, per germline (reference sequence). CDR3 residues: CASSQGGDGNGEQYF. CDR3 nucleotides: TGTGCCAGCAGCCAAGGGGGGGACGGCAACGGCGAGCAGTACTTC.

The chain couples TRBV11-2 to TRBJ2-5; maybe TRBD1 (6 bases). V was trimmed by 5 bases and J by 2 bases, leaving 18 bases between them. This CDR3 comprises 16 residues. From germline, CDR1 is SGHAT and CDR2 FQNNGV. The CDR3 DNA sequence: TGTGCCAGCAGCCTGAGGCGCCGGGACATTCAAGAGACCCAGTACTTC. The encoded protein is CASSLRRRDIQETQYF.

The chain uses TRBV7-3 and TRBJ2-5; D gene uncertain. The CDR3 totals 15 residues. Germline lookup yields CDR1 SGHTA and CDR2 FQGTGA. V gave up 4 bases and J gave up 5 bases, with 17 bases separating them. The CDR3 nucleotides are TGTGCCAGCAGCTCCGATGTAACAAGTTACGAGACCCAGTACTTC. It codes for CASSSDVTSYETQYF.

This clonotype was seen more than once but under ten times. This rearrangement joins TRBV13 to TRBJ1-5, with TRBD1 matching 9 bases. V was pared by 4 bases and J by 0 bases, with 22 bases of the junction left unmatched. The germline V gene has CDR1 PRHDT and CDR2 FYEKMQ (reference sequence). The CDR3 consists of 22 residues. CDR3 DNA: TGTGCCAGCAGCTCCCCTTTGCCTTCCCGGGACAGGGAGGCTCATAGCAATCAGCCCCAGCATTTT. It translates to CASSSPLPSRDREAHSNQPQHF.